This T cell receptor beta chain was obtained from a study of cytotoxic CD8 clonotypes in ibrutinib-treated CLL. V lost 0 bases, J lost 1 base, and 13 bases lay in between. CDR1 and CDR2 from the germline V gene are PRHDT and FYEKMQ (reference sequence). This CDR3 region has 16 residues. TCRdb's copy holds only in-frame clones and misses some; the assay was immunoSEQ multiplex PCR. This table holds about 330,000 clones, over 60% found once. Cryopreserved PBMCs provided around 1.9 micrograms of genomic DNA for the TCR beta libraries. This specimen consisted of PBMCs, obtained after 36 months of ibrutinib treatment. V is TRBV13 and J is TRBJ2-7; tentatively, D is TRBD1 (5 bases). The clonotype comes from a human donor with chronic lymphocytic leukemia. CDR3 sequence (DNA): TGTGCCAGCAGCTTAGGCGGTGGCAGGGTATCCTACGAGCAGTACTTC. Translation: CASSLGGGRVSYEQYF.